A single sample is the source of the 9 T cell receptor beta chains below, sequenced in a study of T cells in Graves' hyperthyroidism and ophthalmopathy. Researchers amplified the TCR beta CDR3 regions from RNA transcripts. With the HTBI primer set, the TCR CDR3 went through a first round of RT-PCR. TCRdb processed the multiplex PCR reads anew with MiXCR; each CDR3 protein has one entry. Of about 350,000 distinct CDR3 sequences listed, 15% to 20% were seen once; the top ten hold 15%. Sequenced input: blood. The receptors derive from a woman in her 40s with Graves' ophthalmopathy.

This clonotype has at least ten counts. This may arise from a read error, as a much more abundant clone is one base away. Since the CDR3 does not end with the conserved phenylalanine or tryptophan, this likely comes from a read error. V gene TRBV2 combines with J gene TRBJ2-2; D perhaps matches TRBD2 (6 bases). V lost 8 bases, J lost 8 bases, and 15 bases lay in between. The germline V gene has CDR1 SNHLY and CDR2 FYNNEI. The CDR3 extends over 13 amino acids. The CDR3 DNA is TGTGCCAGCCCTCGGCGGGATTCGGGGGAGCTGTTTTCT. As protein: CASPRRDSGELFS.

Many counts were recorded for this clonotype. At one boundary the junction diverges from the germline segment, which might be a read error. V is TRBV28 and J is TRBJ2-5, with a possible D match to TRBD1 (5 bases). Germline values: CDR1 MDHEN, CDR2 SYDVKM. This CDR3 is built from 11 residues. In DNA, the CDR3 is TGCGCCAGCACCTCAAGGGGGACCCAGTACTTC. The encoded protein is CASTSRGTQYF.

There are many counts of this clonotype. The V call is TRBV6-2 or TRBV6-3, the J call TRBJ2-1; 8 positions match TRBD2. The CDR3 is made up of 15 amino acids. Germline-derived CDR1 and CDR2 are MNHEY and SVGEGT. Trimming removed 7 bases from V and 6 bases from J; junction bases left unmatched: 11. The chain's CDR3 is CASTEAGEPTNEQFF. DNA of the CDR3: TGTGCCAGCACCGAAGCGGGAGAACCCACCAATGAGCAGTTCTTC.

The V and J genes are TRBV4-3 and TRBJ2-7; D ambiguous. Germline lookup yields CDR1 LGHNA and CDR2 YSLEER. V was pared by 0 bases and J by 3 bases, with 9 bases between. The CDR3 consists of 14 residues. In nucleotides, the CDR3 is TGCGCCAGCAGCCAAGACTGGGGAAACTACGAGCAGTACTTC. Translating it yields CASSQDWGNYEQYF.

This clonotype appeared once. The chain couples TRBV30 to TRBJ2-2; 7 bases agree with TRBD2. CDR1 and CDR2 from the germline V gene are GTSNPN and SVGIG (reference sequence). The CDR3 sequence is 14 residues long. V was pared by 1 base and J by 2 bases, with 1 base of the junction left unmatched. In nucleotides, the CDR3 is TGTGCCTGGAGTGGGGACTATAACACCGGGGAGCTGTTTTTT. This encodes CAWSGDYNTGELFF. Variable domain in full (rest from reference TRBV30 and TRBJ2-2): SQTIHQWPATLVQPVGSPLSLECTVEGTSNPNLYWYRQAAGRGLQLLFYSVGIGQISSEVPQNLSASRPQDRQFILSSKKLLLSDSGFYLCAWSGDYNTGELFFGEGSRLTVL.

This clonotype was recorded many times. This rearrangement joins TRBV30 to TRBJ1-2; D is uncertain. Per germline, CDR1 GTSNPN and CDR2 SVGIG (reference sequence). Trimming stripped 0 bases from V and 1 base from J, with 9 bases between. This CDR3 has 14 residues. CDR3 nucleotides: TGTGCCTGGAGTGTACTGGACGGTAACTATGGCTACACCTTC. Translated: CAWSVLDGNYGYTF.

The table lists this clonotype with many counts. The J gene is TRBJ2-4, the V gene TRBV7-2; no firm D call. The V gene lost 5 bases and the J gene lost 3 bases, with 11 bases spanning the gap. This CDR3 contains 14 residues. Germline-derived CDR1 and CDR2 are SGHTA and FQGNSA. The CDR3 DNA is TGTGCCAGCAGCCGCCGAGAGGACAAAAACATTCAGTACTTC. Encoded protein: CASSRREDKNIQYF.

This clonotype was counted many times. The V call is TRBV29-1, the J call TRBJ2-7; 9 nucleotides match TRBD2. The CDR3 has 12 amino acids. J lost 2 bases, V lost 5 bases, and 1 base had no gene match. Germline CDR1 reads SQVTM; CDR2 reads ANQGSEA. The CDR3 sequence: CSVRTSAYEQYF. For the CDR3, the DNA is TGCAGCGTTCGGACTAGCGCCTACGAGCAGTACTTC.

On this clonotype: A read error may explain this, as a much larger clone is one base away. The chain combines TRBV11-2 with TRBJ2-3; possible D gene TRBD1, 6 bases. CDR3 length: 15 amino acids. The germline V gene encodes CDR1 SGHAT and CDR2 FQNNGV. The CDR3 sequence: CASSLTGWASDMQYF. DNA for the CDR3: TGTGCCAGCAGCTTAACAGGGTGGGCCTCAGATATGCAGTATTTT.